Below, 8 T cell receptor beta chains from the same sample are listed, as sequenced in a study of T-cell memory formation after mild COVID-19. TCRdb used MiXCR to reprocess the 5' RACE reads, holding one entry per CDR3 protein. Of about 390,000 distinct CDR3 sequences listed, around a fifth are singletons. Sequencing was done on a sample of PBMCs or a T cell subset sorted from them (not recorded which). These receptors originate from an adult woman who had mild COVID-19 (a few samples of this study predate the infection). Cell type and time point are not known.

The chain carries TRBV6-6 and TRBJ2-1; D gene ambiguous. CDR3 size: 12 residues. Per germline, CDR1 MNHNY and CDR2 SVGAGI (reference sequence). V lost 6 bases to trimming and J lost 2 bases, with 5 bases between them. CDR3 sequence (DNA): TGTGCCAGCAGGGGGACCTACAATGAGCAGTTCTTC. It is translated as CASRGTYNEQFF.

This clonotype was recorded a few times. J is TRBJ2-1 and V is TRBV10-3; a weak D match, TRBD2 (5 bases). Per germline, CDR1 ENHRY and CDR2 SYGVKD. The CDR3 is 14 amino acids. The V end lost 6 bases, the J end lost 3 bases, and 12 bases lay between the germline ends. DNA of the CDR3: TGTGCCATCAGCCCAGCGGCCAACTACAATGAGCAGTTCTTC. As protein: CAISPAANYNEQFF.

The V gene is TRBV6-5, the J gene TRBJ2-5; D not certain. The V end lost 5 bases, the J end lost 5 bases, and 15 bases lay between the germline ends. This CDR3 is built from 14 residues. The germline V gene has CDR1 MNHEY and CDR2 SVGAGI. CDR3: CASSDDPGQETQYF. CDR3 sequence (DNA): TGTGCCAGCAGTGACGACCCGGGCCAGGAGACCCAGTACTTC.

The chain recombines TRBV6-2 or TRBV6-3 with TRBJ2-3; D call uncertain. The ends were cut back, 5 bases at V and 0 bases at J, with 12 bases in the middle. Germline loops: CDR1 MNHEY, CDR2 SVGEGT. The CDR3 totals 15 residues. CDR3 residues: CASSGPDESTDTQYF. CDR3 bases: TGTGCCAGCAGTGGGCCGGATGAGAGCACAGATACGCAGTATTTT.

This clonotype was detected ten times or more. This chain connects TRBV7-2 to TRBJ2-2; D ambiguous. This CDR3 spans 17 amino acids. From germline, CDR1 is SGHTA and CDR2 FQGNSA. V lost 0 bases and J 4 bases, leaving 15 bases between the germline ends. CDR3 DNA sequence: TGTGCCAGCAGCTTAGCCCTCATATCCCTGATCACCGGGGAGCTGTTTTTT. As protein: CASSLALISLITGELFF.

This clonotype was found a few times. V gene TRBV9 combines with J gene TRBJ2-3; D is uncertain. CDR1 and CDR2 (germline): SGDLS, YYNGEE. The CDR3 has 13 amino acids. Trimming shortened V by 3 bases and J by 6 bases, and 11 bases separated the two germline ends. This CDR3 is CASSAGLGDTQYF. In DNA, the CDR3 is TGTGCCAGCAGCGCTGGCCTCGGGGATACGCAGTATTTT.

The chain recombines TRBV4-2 with TRBJ2-3; 11 nucleotides match TRBD2. CDR3 length: 21 residues. V lost 4 bases and J lost 4; bases outside the gene matches: 22. Germline V gives CDR1 LGHNA, CDR2 YNFKEQ. CDR3 amino acids: CASSPLGPSGRRGRTPDTQYF. In DNA, the CDR3 is TGTGCCAGCAGCCCCCTTGGGCCTAGCGGGAGGAGGGGGCGGACGCCAGATACGCAGTATTTT.

The rearrangement links TRBV6-5 to TRBJ2-7, with a weak D call TRBD1 (6 bases). The V end lost 10 bases, the J end lost 2 bases, and 15 bases lay between the germline ends. The CDR3 loop spans 13 amino acids. Germline V CDR1 and CDR2: MNHEY, SVGAGI. The CDR3 sequence: CATKLQGPYEQYF. Written as DNA, the CDR3 is TGTGCCACGAAATTACAGGGACCCTACGAGCAGTACTTC.